The 24 T cell receptor beta chains presented below share a single source sample, sequenced in a study of Tregs in tolerant kidney transplant recipients. Repertoires were generated with immunoSEQ multiplex PCR, while TCRdb's copy carries only in-frame clones and drops some. The sample has around 50,000 clones, around 83% seen once; the top ten hold roughly 5.2%. Sequences were obtained from CD4+ T cells from blood. The receptors originated from a human donor in good health.

This CDR3 reads CASSRRTGLRGETQYF. CDR3 nucleotides: TGTGCCAGCAGCCGACGAACGGGACTCCGGGGAGAGACCCAGTACTTC. J is TRBJ2-5 and V is TRBV7-9, with D perhaps TRBD2 (6 bases). This CDR3 comprises 16 residues. V lost 5 bases and J lost 4, with 20 bases in between. Looked up from germline, CDR1 is SEHNR and CDR2 is FQNEAQ (reference sequence).

The genes are TRBV10-3 and TRBJ1-4; TRBD1 is a possible D gene (5 bases). In germline, CDR1 is ENHRY, CDR2 SYGVKD. With 11 bases removed from V and 4 bases from J, the gap between germline ends came to 14 bases. The CDR3 has 13 amino acids. CDR3 sequence reads: CAAATEINEKLFF. DNA for the CDR3: TGTGCCGCTGCGACAGAGATTAATGAAAAACTGTTTTTT.

The genes are TRBV30 and TRBJ1-4; 7 bases are a match to TRBD1. The CDR3 is made up of 14 amino acids. Germline CDR1 reads GTSNPN; CDR2 reads SVGIG (reference sequence). With 5 bases clipped from V and 2 bases from J, the junction kept 5 bases outside the gene matches. The CDR3 sequence: CAWGTGVTNEKLFF. CDR3 bases: TGTGCCTGGGGTACAGGGGTCACTAATGAAAAACTGTTTTTT.

The chain uses TRBV4-1 and TRBJ1-3; D is uncertain. The CDR3 has 17 residues. V was cut by 6 bases and J by 0 bases, with 18 bases left in between. CDR1 is MGHRA, CDR2 YSYEKL, per germline. CDR3 coding DNA: TGCGCCAGCAGGGTGCTTGTGGGGTCTGGCTCTGGAAACACCATATATTTT. This gives the protein CASRVLVGSGSGNTIYF.

The chain links TRBV7-6 to TRBJ2-5, with D uncertain. Germline V gene lookup returns CDR1 SGHVS and CDR2 FNYEAQ. The ends were cut back, 4 bases at V and 4 bases at J, with 22 bases in the middle. The CDR3 is 17 residues long. CDR3 residues: CASSWGRSGAWGETQYF. The CDR3, as DNA: TGTGCCAGCAGCTGGGGTCGGTCGGGCGCCTGGGGAGAGACCCAGTACTTC.

The chain uses TRBV20-1 and TRBJ2-5, with a tentative D call TRBD1 (5 bases). The germline V gene has CDR1 DFQATT and CDR2 SNEGSKA (reference sequence). This CDR3 spans 11 amino acids. Trimming cost V 6 bases and J 2 bases, with 7 bases left between them. CDR3 sequence: CSARQQETQYF. For the CDR3, the DNA is TGCAGTGCCCGACAGCAAGAGACCCAGTACTTC.

This rearrangement joins TRBV5-1 to TRBJ2-5; no clear D. The CDR3 has 15 residues. From germline, CDR1 is SGHRS and CDR2 YFSETQ. V was shortened by 4 bases and J by 2 bases, with 15 bases between the two germline ends. CDR3 DNA sequence: TGCGCCAGCAGCCTGACGCTATCTGGGCAAGAGACCCAGTACTTC. Translation: CASSLTLSGQETQYF.

This clone is categorized as medium-sized. A read error may account for a junction end that differs from germline. The chain links TRBV7-9 to TRBJ1-5, with 8 positions matching TRBD1. Germline V CDR1 and CDR2: SEHNR, FQNEAQ (reference sequence). The CDR3 runs 13 residues. The CDR3: CASTLQGDQPQHF. DNA for the CDR3: TGTGCCAGCACCTTACAGGGGGATCAGCCCCAGCATTTT.

CDR3: CASSPTGGAEKLFF. CDR3 in DNA: TGTGCCAGCAGCCCGACAGGAGGGGCTGAAAAACTGTTTTTT. The genes are TRBV6-5 and TRBJ1-4, with D possibly matching TRBD1 (6 bases). The CDR3 is 14 amino acids. The germline gives CDR1 MNHEY, CDR2 SVGAGI. V dropped 6 bases and J dropped 7 bases, with 15 bases sitting between them.

This clone was detected only a few times. J is TRBJ1-1 and V is TRBV4-1, with D unresolved. This CDR3 has 16 residues. Trimming removed 3 bases from V and 0 bases from J, with 14 bases in between. Germline lookup yields CDR1 MGHRA and CDR2 YSYEKL. For the CDR3, the DNA is TGCGCCAGCAGCCACCCCTTAGGCTCCATGAACACTGAAGCTTTCTTT. This sequence encodes CASSHPLGSMNTEAFF.

The chain is built from TRBV2 and TRBJ2-7, with D unclear. V lost 8 bases to trimming and J lost 1 base, with 3 bases between them. CDR1 is SNHLY and CDR2 is FYNNEI in the germline V gene. This CDR3 is built from 10 residues. The CDR3 sequence: CASASYEQYF. The CDR3 DNA is TGTGCCAGCGCTTCCTACGAGCAGTACTTC. Filled out from reference TRBV2 and TRBJ2-7, the complete variable domain reads EPEVTQTPSHQVTQMGQEVILRCVPISNHLYFYWYRQILGQKVEFLVSFYNNEISEKSEIFDDQFSVERPDGSNFTLKIRSTKLEDSAMYFCASASYEQYFGPGTRLTVT.

This clone has only one observation. The chain links TRBV9 to TRBJ1-4; possibly TRBD1 for D (5 bases). Germline values: CDR1 SGDLS, CDR2 YYNGEE. The CDR3 spans 16 residues. Trimming removed 6 bases at V and 5 bases at J, with 20 bases between. The CDR3 nucleotides are TGTGCCAGCACAAGGGCCGCGGGCAGGGAAAATGAAAAACTGTTTTTT. Translated: CASTRAAGRENEKLFF. Full variable domain (missing parts from reference TRBV9 and TRBJ1-4): DSGVTQTPKHLITATGQRVTLRCSPRSGDLSVYWYQQSLDQGLQFLIQYYNGEERAKGNILERFSAQQFPDLHSELNLSSLELGDSALYFCASTRAAGRENEKLFFGSGTQLSVL.

The chain links TRBV4-1 to TRBJ1-4; 7 positions agree with TRBD1. V lost 1 base, J lost 7 bases, and 6 bases stayed unmatched. CDR1 is MGHRA, CDR2 YSYEKL, per germline. The CDR3 is 15 amino acids. In DNA, the CDR3 is TGCGCCAGCAGCCAAGTACTCAGGGGGATTGAAAAACTGTTTTTT. Its translation is CASSQVLRGIEKLFF.

V usage is TRBV6-6 and J usage is TRBJ1-1, with D tentatively TRBD1 (5 bases). The ends were cut back, 2 bases at V and 2 bases at J, with 6 bases in the middle. Germline CDR1 reads MNHNY; CDR2 reads SVGAGI (reference sequence). The CDR3 runs to 13 residues. CDR3 bases: TGTGCCAGCAGTTACCAGGGTAACACTGAAGCTTTCTTT. It translates to CASSYQGNTEAFF.

The V call is TRBV5-6, the J call TRBJ1-1; 7 bases map to TRBD1. Germline V gene sequence: CDR1 SGHDT, CDR2 YYEEEE. This CDR3 has 14 residues. Trimming at V came to 1 base and at J to 5 bases, leaving 5 bases not matched to a gene. The DNA of the CDR3 is TGTGCCAGCAGCTTGTACAGGGGTCGGACTGAAGCTTTCTTT. This encodes CASSLYRGRTEAFF.

The chain recombines TRBV5-1 with TRBJ1-6, with 7 bases that match TRBD1. Germline CDR1 is SGHRS and CDR2 is YFSETQ. The CDR3 is made up of 14 amino acids. J was trimmed by 7 bases and V by 4 bases; bases with no gene match: 5. The CDR3 DNA reads as TGCGCCAGCAGCAAGGGACAGTCCAATTCACCCCTCCACTTT. As protein: CASSKGQSNSPLHF.

Worth noting for this clone: Within the sample, other DNA sequences also encode this same CDR3. The V and J genes are TRBV12-5 and TRBJ2-7, with 8 bases that match TRBD1. Trimming cost V 0 bases and J 7 bases; bases outside gene matches: 11. Per the germline V gene, CDR1 is LGHNT and CDR2 is FRNRAP. CDR3 size: 16 residues. In nucleotides, the CDR3 is TGTGCTAGTGGTTTGGTACTGGGGACAGGACTGCAGGAGCAGTACTTC. Its protein is CASGLVLGTGLQEQYF.

J is TRBJ1-1 and V is TRBV27; weak D call: TRBD1 (6 bases). This CDR3 is built from 16 residues. V shed 10 bases and J shed 4 bases, with 25 bases lying between them. Germline V lookup: CDR1 MNHEY, CDR2 SMNVEV (reference sequence). The CDR3 loop reads CATTKLGRGASTEAFF. In DNA, the CDR3 is TGTGCCACCACTAAATTAGGGCGGGGGGCAAGCACTGAAGCTTTCTTT.

This chain uses TRBV25-1 with TRBJ2-7; no definite D call. V gave up 2 bases and J gave up 3 bases, with 17 bases separating them. The germline gives CDR1 MGHDK, CDR2 SYGVNS. CDR3 length: 16 residues. The CDR3, as DNA: TGTGCCAGCAGTGAACAGAGTTTTCCTCGTAACTACGAGCAGTACTTC. It encodes CASSEQSFPRNYEQYF.

This rearrangement joins TRBV7-2 to TRBJ2-3, with D perhaps matching TRBD1 or TRBD2 (6 bases each). Trimming removed 5 bases at V and 5 bases at J, with 14 bases between. CDR1 SGHTA and CDR2 FQGNSA come from the germline V gene. The CDR3 totals 14 residues. CDR3 in amino acids: CASSPGRGRDTQYF. The CDR3, as DNA: TGTGCCAGCAGCCCAGGTCGGGGGCGAGATACGCAGTATTTT.

This chain uses TRBV4-3 with TRBJ2-5; the D is unclear. CDR3 length: 13 residues. The germline CDR1 and CDR2 sequences are LGHNA and YSLEER. The V and J ends lost 0 bases and 7 bases respectively, with 9 bases between them. The CDR3 coding sequence is TGCGCCAGCAGCCAAGATCGACGAGGGACCCAGTACTTC. Amino acid sequence: CASSQDRRGTQYF.

The chain carries TRBV5-6 and TRBJ2-7; possible D gene TRBD1, 6 bases. CDR1 is SGHDT, CDR2 YYEEEE, per germline. This CDR3 spans 14 amino acids. Trimming removed 4 bases at V and 2 bases at J, with 13 bases between. CDR3 residues: CASSVQGRAYEQYF. As DNA, the CDR3 is TGTGCCAGCAGCGTACAGGGAAGGGCCTACGAGCAGTACTTC.

The chain is built from TRBV7-9 and TRBJ1-2, with 7 bases fitting TRBD1. CDR3 length equals 14 residues. V shed 8 bases, J shed 2 bases, and the junction held 8 bases outside the gene matches. Germline-derived CDR1 and CDR2 are SEHNR and FQNEAQ (reference sequence). The CDR3: CASLSEGQNYGYTF. CDR3 sequence (DNA): TGTGCCAGCCTATCAGAGGGACAGAACTATGGCTACACCTTC.

The J gene is TRBJ1-1, the V gene TRBV5-1; possibly TRBD1 for D (6 bases). The germline gives CDR1 SGHRS, CDR2 YFSETQ. V dropped 0 bases and J dropped 4 bases, with 22 bases sitting between them. This CDR3 is built from 18 residues. CDR3 in DNA: TGCGCCAGCAGCTTGGCCTGGACTCCCAAGGGGGGAGTCACTGAAGCTTTCTTT. Protein: CASSLAWTPKGGVTEAFF. Looking up the rest from reference TRBV5-1 and TRBJ1-1 gives the full variable domain: KAGVTQTPRYLIKTRGQQVTLSCSPISGHRSVSWYQQTPGQGLQFLFEYFSETQRNKGNFPGRFSGRQFSNSRSEMNVSTLELGDSALYLCASSLAWTPKGGVTEAFFGQGTRLTVV.